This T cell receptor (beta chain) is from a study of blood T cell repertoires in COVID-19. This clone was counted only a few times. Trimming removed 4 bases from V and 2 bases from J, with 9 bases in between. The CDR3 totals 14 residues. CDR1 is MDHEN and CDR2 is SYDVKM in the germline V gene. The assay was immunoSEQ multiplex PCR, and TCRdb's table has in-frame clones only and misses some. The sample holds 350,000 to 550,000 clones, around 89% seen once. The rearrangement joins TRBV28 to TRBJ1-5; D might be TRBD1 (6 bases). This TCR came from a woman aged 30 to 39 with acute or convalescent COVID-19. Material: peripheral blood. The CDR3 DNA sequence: TGTGCCAGCAGTTCTAACAGGGGCAATCAGCCCCAGCATTTT. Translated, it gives CASSSNRGNQPQHF.